This T cell receptor beta chain was recorded in a study of blood T cells in healthy people across ages. This CDR3 region has 19 residues. From germline, CDR1 is MNHEY and CDR2 SVGAGI. With 4 bases clipped from V and 0 bases from J, the junction kept 15 bases outside the gene matches. A J-beta primer mix and a sample-barcoded 5' primer were used in a second PCR of about 7 to 12 cycles. TCRdb redid the calling of the 5' RACE reads with MiXCR, one entry per CDR3 protein. Of roughly 680,000 distinct CDR3 sequences detected, around 50% appear once; the ten largest clones hold roughly 14%. The sequencing input was blood. This TCR derives from a woman older than 75 in good health. The chain is built from TRBV6-5 and TRBJ2-3; 8 nucleotides match TRBD2. The CDR3 spells CASSFVSGETQPSTDTQYF. Here the CDR3 DNA reads TGTGCCAGCAGTTTTGTTAGCGGGGAGACCCAACCTAGCACAGATACGCAGTATTTT.